A single sample gave rise to the 2 T cell receptor beta chains below, sequenced in a study of identical twins. TCRdb fed the 5' RACE reads into MiXCR, producing one record per CDR3 protein. This sample has some 900,000 distinct CDR3 sequences; roughly an eighth occur once, and the top ten carry around 1.5%. These data were likewise used in another study, on yellow fever vaccine responses in identical twins.

Sequencing input: PBMCs. The source is a woman under 30 in good health.

The J gene is TRBJ1-2, the V gene TRBV10-2; TRBD1 is a possible D gene (5 bases). Trimming left V 3 bases short and J 0 bases short, with 11 bases between. Germline V gene sequence: CDR1 WSHSY, CDR2 SAAADI. The CDR3 covers 15 residues. CDR3 coding DNA: TGCGCCAGCAGTGATCTGACAGCAGCTAACTATGGCTACACCTTC. Residues: CASSDLTAANYGYTF.

The chain couples TRBV4-2 to TRBJ2-1; 8 positions agree with TRBD2. The CDR3 contains 14 residues. V lost 0 bases to trimming and J lost 6 bases; unmatched junction nucleotides: 1. CDR1 and CDR2 (germline): LGHNA, YNFKEQ. The CDR3 reads CASSQEGTSNEQFF. The CDR3 DNA reads TGTGCCAGCAGCCAAGAAGGGACTAGCAATGAGCAGTTCTTC.